The 29 T cell receptor beta chains below all came from one sample that was sequenced in a study of T cell repertoires in cytomegalovirus infection. One entry per CDR3 protein, called by TCRdb with MiXCR from the reads. Counted here are around 100,000 distinct CDR3 sequences, 30% occurring once; the ten biggest clones make up less than 45%. These receptors are not linked to any known antigen. The input for sequencing was CD8+ T cells from cultured PBMCs, taken from culture after CMV antigen stimulation. All receptors come from a human donor in good health (CMV status not recorded). Some clones in this sample may be carry-over from other donors' samples.

V is TRBV7-4 and J is TRBJ2-1; 9 bases are a match to TRBD2. The CDR3 extends over 14 amino acids. V gave up 5 bases and J gave up 15 bases; unmatched junction bases: 14. Germline V gene lookup returns CDR1 SGHVT and CDR2 SQSDAQ. In nucleotides, the CDR3 is TGTGCCAGCAGCCCCAAGCGGGGGGCCCTCTTACGGTTCTTC. Translated, it gives CASSPKRGALLRFF.

The chain joins TRBV24-1 to TRBJ2-4; D perhaps matches TRBD2 (6 bases). Between the trimmed V and J ends, which lost 7 bases and 9 bases, there was a span of 9 bases. Germline V gene data show CDR1 as KGHDR and CDR2 as SFDVKD. This CDR3 has 11 residues. As DNA, the CDR3 is TGTGCCACCAGCTTCGGGGGCATTCAGTACTTC. Its translation is CATSFGGIQYF.

At least ten counts were recorded for this clonotype. The rearrangement joins TRBV6-2 or TRBV6-3 to TRBJ2-2, with unresolved D. Deletions cut 5 bases from V and 6 bases from J, with 13 bases between. Germline V gene lookup returns CDR1 MNHEY and CDR2 SVGEGT. The CDR3 runs 14 residues. In DNA, the CDR3 is TGTGCCAGCAGTCCCCGATTAGAGTCCGGGGAGCTGTTTTTT. Its protein product is CASSPRLESGELFF.

This clonotype was observed a handful of times. This sequence joins TRBV11-3 and TRBJ2-1, with 9 bases lining up with TRBD1. Germline V gene sequence: CDR1 SGHNT, CDR2 YENEEA. This CDR3 spans 16 amino acids. V shed 5 bases and J 4 bases; nucleotides not matched to a gene: 9. The CDR3 coding sequence is TGTGCCAGCAGCCCCCAAGGGACAGGGCTGTACAATGAGCAGTTCTTC. Translating gives CASSPQGTGLYNEQFF.

In its sample, this clonotype was seen many times. The chain combines TRBV28 with TRBJ2-3; 10 bases line up with TRBD1. This CDR3 is built from 19 residues. CDR1 and CDR2 (germline): MDHEN, SYDVKM. V was pared by 4 bases and J by 3 bases, with 16 bases of the junction left unmatched. Here the CDR3 DNA reads TGTGCCAGCAGTTCTCCGGGACAGGGGTCAATGGTAGGGACAGATACGCAGTATTTT. Amino acid sequence: CASSSPGQGSMVGTDTQYF.

In its sample, this clonotype was seen a few times. The chain has TRBV4-2 and TRBJ2-7; 8 bases line up with TRBD1. Germline V gives CDR1 LGHNA, CDR2 YNFKEQ. The CDR3 is 15 residues long. V was pared by 0 bases and J by 1 base, with 2 bases of the junction left unmatched. The chain's CDR3 is CASSQEGTGSYEQYF. CDR3 sequence (DNA): TGTGCCAGCAGCCAAGAGGGGACAGGATCCTACGAGCAGTACTTC.

The genes are TRBV7-6 and TRBJ2-5; TRBD2 matches 11 bases. J gave up 3 bases and V 5 bases, and 2 bases lay outside the gene matches. This CDR3 comprises 14 residues. Germline CDR1 is SGHVS and CDR2 is FNYEAQ. CDR3 residues: CASSRGLAEETQYF. CDR3 in DNA: TGTGCCAGCAGCAGGGGACTAGCGGAAGAGACCCAGTACTTC.

A note on this clonotype: A much larger clone is a single base away; this may be a read error. The chain has TRBV7-6 and TRBJ2-7; D is ambiguous. Germline V gene data show CDR1 as SGHVS and CDR2 as FNYEAQ. The CDR3 consists of 14 residues. The CDR3 here is CTSSLDGQLYEQYF. The CDR3 region has the DNA TGTACCAGCAGCCTCGATGGGCAGCTCTACGAGCAGTACTTC.

As concerns this clonotype: The junction does not match germline at one end; this may be a read error. In DNA form, the CDR3 reads TGTGCCAGTAGTTTCACTAGCGGCTACGAGCAGTCCTTC. This translates into CASSFTSGYEQSF. V usage is TRBV19 and J usage is TRBJ2-7; 8 nucleotides match TRBD2. The CDR3 spans 13 residues. Germline V lookup: CDR1 LNHDA, CDR2 SQIVND (reference sequence).

The V gene is TRBV4-1, the J gene TRBJ2-3; no definite D call. Germline-derived CDR1 and CDR2 are MGHRA and YSYEKL. Trimming removed 1 base from V and 5 bases from J, with 13 bases in between. This CDR3 spans 15 amino acids. CDR3 sequence: CASSQASSALDTQYF. The CDR3 DNA follows: TGCGCCAGCAGCCAAGCCTCCTCGGCCTTAGATACGCAGTATTTT.

The rearrangement links TRBV2 to TRBJ2-2; D may be TRBD1 or TRBD2 (5 bases each). The V end was cut by 2 bases, the J end by 4 bases, with 14 bases between. The germline V gene encodes CDR1 SNHLY and CDR2 FYNNEI. The CDR3 loop spans 16 amino acids. The CDR3 DNA follows: TGTGCCAGCAGTGAAATCGGGGCCACCGCCACCGGGGAGCTGTTTTTT. Translation gives CASSEIGATATGELFF.

The V gene is TRBV2, the J gene TRBJ1-2, with a tentative D call TRBD1 (5 bases). Per germline, CDR1 SNHLY and CDR2 FYNNEI. Trimming pared 6 bases from V and 3 bases from J, leaving 11 bases between. The CDR3 runs to 13 residues. CDR3 DNA: TGTGCCAGCAGAATTTCGACAGACTATGGCTACACCTTC. Translated, it gives CASRISTDYGYTF.

In its sample, this clonotype was seen many times. The chain couples TRBV5-6 to TRBJ2-3; TRBD2 might be the D (5 bases). This CDR3 has 14 residues. In germline, CDR1 is SGHDT, CDR2 YYEEEE. Trimming left V 4 bases short and J 4 bases short, with 13 bases between. The CDR3 DNA sequence: TGTGCCAGCAGCGGAGGTTGGGGTTCAGATACGCAGTATTTT. It yields the protein CASSGGWGSDTQYF.

The rearrangement links TRBV2 to TRBJ2-7, with D uncertain. CDR3 length equals 11 residues. Trimming removed 6 bases at V and 7 bases at J, with 10 bases between. Germline-derived CDR1 and CDR2 are SNHLY and FYNNEI. CDR3 bases: TGTGCCAGCAGCCCCGTTGTGGAGCAGTACTTC. Protein sequence: CASSPVVEQYF.

This clonotype occurred many times. The rearrangement joins TRBV28 to TRBJ1-4; no clear D. V was cut by 4 bases and J by 0 bases, with 12 bases left in between. The CDR3 length is 16 residues. Germline V gene data show CDR1 as MDHEN and CDR2 as SYDVKM. Here the CDR3 reads CASSSPPPATNEKLFF. As DNA, the CDR3 is TGTGCCAGCAGTTCCCCTCCCCCTGCAACTAATGAAAAACTGTTTTTT. The variable domain in full, completed from reference TRBV28 and TRBJ1-4, reads DVKVTQSSRYLVKRTGEKVFLECVQDMDHENMFWYRQDPGLGLRLIYFSYDVKMKEKGDIPEGYSVSREKKERFSLILESASTNQTSMYLCASSSPPPATNEKLFFGSGTQLSVL.

This clonotype showed up just a few times. V gene TRBV12-3 or TRBV12-4 combines with J gene TRBJ1-2; no clear D. V shed 3 bases and J shed 7 bases, with 18 bases lying between them. The CDR3 extends over 15 amino acids. This chain's CDR3 is CASSFIARSLSGYTF. CDR3 bases: TGTGCCAGCAGTTTTATCGCCAGGAGTTTAAGTGGCTACACCTTC.

The rearrangement joins TRBV20-1 to TRBJ2-3, with 7 bases identical to TRBD1. V dropped 5 bases and J dropped 1; count of bases not matched to a gene: 9. The CDR3 is made up of 15 amino acids. Germline V CDR1 and CDR2: DFQATT, SNEGSKA (reference sequence). CDR3 coding DNA: TGCAGTGCTCGGGAACAGGGGACGGGCACAGATACGCAGTATTTT. This translates into CSAREQGTGTDTQYF.

This chain links TRBV4-1 with TRBJ2-2; D is uncertain. Trimming removed 1 base from V and 4 bases from J, with 13 bases in between. The CDR3 has 16 amino acids. CDR1 is MGHRA and CDR2 is YSYEKL in the germline V gene. Written as DNA, the CDR3 is TGCGCCAGCAGCCAAGGTCCCGGGTTTGGCACCGGGGAGCTGTTTTTT. The encoded protein is CASSQGPGFGTGELFF.

In this sample, this clonotype turned up many times. This chain connects TRBV7-2 to TRBJ1-2; D ambiguous. Germline V gene data show CDR1 as SGHTA and CDR2 as FQGNSA. This CDR3 is 13 amino acids long. V gave up 4 bases and J gave up 8 bases, with 14 bases separating them. In nucleotides, the CDR3 is TGTGCCAGCAGCTCCGGCCCCGTGGGAGGCTACACCTTC. Protein sequence: CASSSGPVGGYTF.

J is TRBJ1-5 and V is TRBV12-5, with 9 positions matching TRBD1. Germline CDR1 and CDR2: LGHNT and FRNRAP. The trim removed 7 bases at V and 7 bases at J, leaving 11 bases unmatched. This CDR3 has 15 residues. The CDR3 here is CASATGTGLRQPQHF. DNA for the CDR3: TGTGCTAGTGCCACGGGGACAGGGCTGCGACAGCCCCAGCATTTT.

This clonotype appeared many times. A read error may account for a junction end that differs from germline. The chain has TRBV7-2 and TRBJ1-2, with 8 bases matching TRBD1. The germline CDR1 and CDR2 sequences are SGHTA and FQGNSA. The CDR3 has 13 residues. CDR3 in amino acids: CASSPYGQGTVAF. CDR3 nucleotides: TGTGCCAGCAGCCCCTATGGACAGGGTACGGTGGCTTTC.

The chain recombines TRBV6-6 with TRBJ1-1; 9 bases match TRBD1. Germline CDR1 MNHNY, CDR2 SVGAGI (reference sequence). After removal of 6 bases from V and 0 bases from J, the junction contained 8 bases not matched to a gene. The CDR3 loop spans 16 amino acids. The CDR3 DNA is TGTGCCAGCAGCCGAACAGGGGGCCTTCTGAACACTGAAGCTTTCTTT. Translation gives CASSRTGGLLNTEAFF.

This clonotype came up many times. The CDR3 sequence: CASSVEFQAASYNEQFF. CDR3 nucleotide sequence: TGTGCCAGCAGCGTAGAGTTCCAGGCTGCCTCCTACAATGAGCAGTTCTTC. This chain links TRBV9 with TRBJ2-1, with D uncertain. Per the germline V gene, CDR1 is SGDLS and CDR2 is YYNGEE. The CDR3 runs 17 residues. V was shortened by 0 bases and J by 0 bases, with 13 bases between the two germline ends.

This clonotype has only a few counts. V gene TRBV7-9 combines with J gene TRBJ2-7; D possibly corresponds to TRBD2 (6 bases). V shed 5 bases and J shed 2 bases, with 13 bases lying between them. In germline, CDR1 is SEHNR, CDR2 FQNEAQ (reference sequence). The CDR3 contains 14 residues. The DNA of the CDR3 is TGTGCCAGCAGCGTCGGGACTCCTACCTACGAGCAGTACTTC. This gives the protein CASSVGTPTYEQYF. The complete variable domain, with remaining parts taken from reference TRBV7-9 and TRBJ2-7, reads DTGVSQNPRHKITKRGQNVTFRCDPISEHNRLYWYRQTLGQGPEFLTYFQNEAQLEKSRLLSDRFSAERPKGSFSTLEIQRTEQGDSAMYLCASSVGTPTYEQYFGPGTRLTVT.

The chain combines TRBV4-1 with TRBJ2-7; 7 positions agree with TRBD2. The CDR3 length is 17 residues. V gave up 1 base and J gave up 3 bases; unmatched junction bases: 12. Germline V gives CDR1 MGHRA, CDR2 YSYEKL. The CDR3 DNA reads as TGCGCCAGCAGCCAAGGGACGGGAGGCCCCGGTCTCTACGAGCAGTACTTC. Translating gives CASSQGTGGPGLYEQYF.

This chain uses TRBV10-2 with TRBJ1-6, with no clear D. Trimming shortened V by 1 base and J by 6 bases, and 13 bases separated the two germline ends. This CDR3 has 16 residues. Germline V gene sequence: CDR1 WSHSY, CDR2 SAAADI. CDR3 nucleotides: TGCGCCAGCAGTGAGTACGCGGCCCAAAGTAATTCACCCCTCCACTTT. Protein sequence: CASSEYAAQSNSPLHF.

The chain employs TRBV11-1 and TRBJ2-7; D possibly corresponds to TRBD2 (5 bases). The V gene's germline CDR1 is SGHAT and CDR2 FQDESV (reference sequence). Trimming took off 5 bases at V and 0 bases at J, with 11 bases between the two ends. CDR3 length: 14 amino acids. Here the CDR3 reads CASSPDGNSYEQYF. The CDR3, as DNA: TGTGCCAGCAGCCCGGACGGGAACTCCTACGAGCAGTACTTC.

The V call is TRBV6-5, the J call TRBJ2-5, with 9 positions matching TRBD1. This CDR3 comprises 15 residues. V was pared by 5 bases and J by 5 bases, with 9 bases of the junction left unmatched. Germline-derived CDR1 and CDR2 are MNHEY and SVGAGI. CDR3 region: CASSIYRGRRETQYF. The CDR3 nucleotides are TGTGCCAGCAGTATATACAGGGGGCGTAGGGAGACCCAGTACTTC.

The genes are TRBV12-3 or TRBV12-4 and TRBJ2-2; D is undetermined. This CDR3 has 16 amino acids. Trimming shortened V by 6 bases and J by 0 bases, and 14 bases separated the two germline ends. DNA for the CDR3: TGTGCCAGCAGGGTTCTGAGATTTGCGAACACCGGGGAGCTGTTTTTT. This gives the protein CASRVLRFANTGELFF.